This T cell receptor (beta chain) was retrieved from a study of post-analysis software for immune sequencing data. Regarding the study as a whole: With TRBV5-6, TRBV5-1 and TRBV20-1 included, 4 or 5 TRBV segments were more frequent in patients than in controls. Samples from a shared batch, those prepared together, strongly co-clustered by F measure.

Unique molecular identifiers were carried by the TCR beta cDNA libraries. The T cell input of roughly 0.9 to 11 million gave 400,000 to 500,000 cDNA molecules. TCRdb ran MiXCR on the PCR reads and lists one entry per CDR3 protein. Of under 650,000 distinct CDR3 sequences detected, roughly 47% appear once; the ten largest clones hold more than 1.5%. On this clonotype itself: The antigen remains undetermined.

This CDR3 is built from 14 residues. V was shortened by 6 bases and J by 8 bases, with 17 bases between the two germline ends. Germline V gene lookup returns CDR1 SEHNR and CDR2 FQNEAQ (reference sequence). This chain links TRBV7-9 with TRBJ2-1, with D possibly TRBD2 on 6 matching bases. The sequencing sample was made of blood. This TCR was recovered from a girl aged 5 to 17 with multiple sclerosis. The CDR3 sequence is CASRVVSGGDEQFF. CDR3 nucleotides: TGTGCCAGCAGGGTCGTTAGCGGAGGGGATGAGCAGTTCTTC.